This record concerns one T cell receptor beta chain sequence. Antigen unknown. This entry is derived from a study of cytomegalovirus exposure and HLA in healthy donors. Study-wide points: Clonal expansion, a later analysis showed, was greater in HLA-associated TCR beta chains than in equally common others.

The PCR had 60 Vbeta and 13 Jbeta primers. The table came from immunoSEQ multiplex PCR; TCRdb's copy has only in-frame clones and leaves some out. The listing contains some 180,000 clones. Germline V gives CDR1 MNHEY, CDR2 SVGAGI. The V end was cut by 0 bases, the J end by 6 bases, with 14 bases between. This CDR3 contains 15 residues. J is TRBJ1-1 and V is TRBV6-5; the D is unclear. This clonotype was sampled from a man aged 25-45 years in good health and CMV-seronegative. Sequenced material: PBMCs. CDR3 in amino acids: CASSYSIGNSAEAFF. CDR3 in DNA: TGTGCCAGCAGTTACTCGATTGGGAATAGCGCTGAAGCTTTCTTT.